This passage covers 28 T cell receptor beta chains from one sample sequenced in a study of cytotoxic CD8 clonotypes in ibrutinib-treated CLL. TCRdb's copy holds only in-frame clones and misses some; the assay was immunoSEQ multiplex PCR. The data hold more than 300,000 clones, with more than 65% observed a single time. The material was PBMCs, obtained before ibrutinib treatment. These receptors came from a human donor with chronic lymphocytic leukemia.

The V call is TRBV5-1, the J call TRBJ2-5, with D possibly being TRBD1 (7 bases). V lost 4 bases and J lost 2, with 12 bases in between. The CDR3 extends over 14 amino acids. CDR1 and CDR2 (germline): SGHRS, YFSETQ. CDR3 coding DNA: TGCGCCAGCAGCGGCGGGACAGTACAAGAGACCCAGTACTTC. Residues: CASSGGTVQETQYF.

The chain is built from TRBV12-5 and TRBJ2-5, with 8 bases matching TRBD2. With 1 base clipped from V and 2 bases from J, the junction kept 3 bases outside the gene matches. Germline CDR1 is LGHNT and CDR2 is FRNRAP. This CDR3 region has 15 residues. The CDR3 DNA follows: TGTGCTAGTGGTTTGGGGACTAGCCTACAAGAGACCCAGTACTTC. Its protein is CASGLGTSLQETQYF.

The genes are TRBV12-5 and TRBJ2-2; D remains ambiguous. V lost 0 bases and J 0 bases, leaving 11 bases between the germline ends. Per germline, CDR1 LGHNT and CDR2 FRNRAP. The CDR3 covers 17 residues. The CDR3 reads CASGLVYEGANTGELFF. As DNA, the CDR3 is TGTGCTAGTGGTTTGGTATATGAAGGTGCGAACACCGGGGAGCTGTTTTTT.

This sequence joins TRBV7-2 and TRBJ2-5, with 8 bases fitting TRBD1. There are 14 residues in the CDR3. Germline CDR1 reads SGHTA; CDR2 reads FQGNSA. Trimming at V came to 5 bases and at J to 4 bases, leaving 6 bases not matched to a gene. For the CDR3, the DNA is TGTGCCAGCAGCCCTGACAGGGGAGCAGAGACCCAGTACTTC. Encoded protein: CASSPDRGAETQYF.

The chain employs TRBV11-1 and TRBJ2-1; D is uncertain. V was trimmed by 5 bases and J by 4 bases, leaving 12 bases between them. The CDR3 is made up of 14 amino acids. Germline-derived CDR1 and CDR2 are SGHAT and FQDESV (reference sequence). CDR3 region: CASSSLEGYNEQFF. The CDR3, as DNA: TGTGCCAGCAGCAGCTTAGAAGGGTACAATGAGCAGTTCTTC.

The rearrangement joins TRBV5-1 to TRBJ2-3; no firm D call. V lost 3 bases to trimming and J lost 5 bases, with 7 bases between them. This CDR3 contains 12 residues. Germline CDR1 and CDR2: SGHRS and YFSETQ. The CDR3 sequence is CASSSDQDTQYF. In DNA form, the CDR3 reads TGCGCCAGCAGCTCGGACCAAGATACGCAGTATTTT.

The chain uses TRBV11-2 and TRBJ2-3, with 8 bases aligning to TRBD2. Germline V gene data show CDR1 as SGHAT and CDR2 as FQNNGV. The CDR3 sequence is 14 residues long. V trimming: 0 bases; J trimming: 5 bases; junction bases outside the gene matches: 1. The CDR3 DNA is TGTGCCAGCAGCTTAGATCGGGGGGGAGATACGCAGTATTTT. Translated, it gives CASSLDRGGDTQYF.

The rearrangement links TRBV11-2 to TRBJ2-2; 10 bases line up with TRBD2. This CDR3 spans 18 amino acids. Germline CDR1 reads SGHAT; CDR2 reads FQNNGV. Germline trimming cut 5 bases from V and 3 bases from J; bases unmatched to any gene: 12. This chain's CDR3 is CASSPRGAGGFHTGELFF. In nucleotides, the CDR3 is TGTGCCAGCAGCCCGAGGGGAGCGGGAGGGTTTCACACCGGGGAGCTGTTTTTT.

This clone was observed a few times. V usage is TRBV7-6 and J usage is TRBJ1-2, with TRBD1 as a possible D gene (6 bases). Deletions cut 1 base from V and 4 bases from J, with 16 bases between. The CDR3 runs to 16 residues. Looked up from germline, CDR1 is SGHVS and CDR2 is FNYEAQ. The CDR3 region is CASSLGPTGTGYGYTF. The DNA for the CDR3 is TGTGCCAGCAGCTTAGGACCCACAGGGACGGGCTATGGCTACACCTTC.

This clone was detected a few times. This chain joins TRBV18 and TRBJ2-7, with 7 bases aligning to TRBD1. This CDR3 comprises 16 residues. Germline V gene lookup returns CDR1 KGHSH and CDR2 LQKENI. V lost 4 bases and J lost 4; bases outside the gene matches: 13. CDR3 nucleotides: TGTGCCAGCTCACTCACTTCCGGGACAGAGACTTACGAGCAGTACTTC. The encoded protein is CASSLTSGTETYEQYF.

The V and J genes are TRBV7-6 and TRBJ2-7; tentative D call: TRBD2 (6 bases). Germline V gene sequence: CDR1 SGHVS, CDR2 FNYEAQ. Trimming pared 5 bases from V and 3 bases from J, leaving 11 bases between. The CDR3 is 13 residues long. CDR3 protein: CASSRGLIYEQYF. DNA of the CDR3: TGTGCCAGCAGCAGGGGACTGATCTACGAGCAGTACTTC.

CDR3 in amino acids: CASSPGTGLTYNEQFF. The CDR3 bases are TGTGCCAGCTCACCCGGGACAGGGTTGACCTACAATGAGCAGTTCTTC. The rearrangement joins TRBV18 to TRBJ2-1; TRBD1 aligns across 9 bases. Trimming at V came to 3 bases and at J to 2 bases, leaving 5 bases not matched to a gene. Germline CDR1 KGHSH, CDR2 LQKENI. This CDR3 spans 16 amino acids.

CDR3 DNA sequence: TGTGCCAGCAGAAAGGCCGGGGCGAACACTGAAGCTTTCTTT. Translated, it gives CASRKAGANTEAFF. The rearrangement uses TRBV7-9 and TRBJ1-1, with D maybe TRBD1 (5 bases). The V and J ends lost 6 bases and 1 base respectively, with 12 bases between them. This CDR3 comprises 14 residues. CDR1 and CDR2 (germline): SEHNR, FQNEAQ (reference sequence).

V is TRBV30 and J is TRBJ2-2, with TRBD2 identical over 8 bases. The ends lost 2 bases at V and 3 bases at J; junction bases unmatched: 2. The CDR3 has 14 amino acids. Germline CDR1 reads GTSNPN; CDR2 reads SVGIG (reference sequence). CDR3 region: CAWSSGRYTGELFF. CDR3 nucleotide sequence: TGTGCCTGGAGTAGCGGGAGATACACCGGGGAGCTGTTTTTT. The variable domain in full, with the rest retrieved from reference TRBV30 and TRBJ2-2, is SQTIHQWPATLVQPVGSPLSLECTVEGTSNPNLYWYRQAAGRGLQLLFYSVGIGQISSEVPQNLSASRPQDRQFILSSKKLLLSDSGFYLCAWSSGRYTGELFFGEGSRLTVL.

The chain carries TRBV6-1 and TRBJ2-7; D gene unclear. Trimming cost V 1 base and J 3 bases, with 10 bases left between them. Germline V CDR1 and CDR2: MNHNS, SASEGT. The CDR3 is 14 amino acids. This CDR3 reads CASSEDVSSYEQYF. The CDR3 DNA is TGTGCCAGCAGTGAAGACGTTAGCAGCTACGAGCAGTACTTC.

This chain joins TRBV2 and TRBJ1-5; no reliable D call. The V end lost 3 bases, the J end lost 0 bases, and 12 bases lay between the germline ends. There are 16 residues in the CDR3. Looked up from germline, CDR1 is SNHLY and CDR2 is FYNNEI. The CDR3, as DNA: TGTGCCAGCAGTGATGGGTCCAGACATAGCAATCAGCCCCAGCATTTT. Translating it yields CASSDGSRHSNQPQHF.

To note about this clone: A junction end diverges from the germline sequence, so it may reflect a read error. V and J are TRBV7-2 and TRBJ1-2; D possibly corresponds to TRBD1 (5 bases). The CDR3 runs to 13 residues. The V gene's germline CDR1 is SGHTA and CDR2 FQGNSA. DNA of the CDR3: TGTGCCAGCAGCTTATTTCGGGGGGTGGACACTGACTTC. Residues: CASSLFRGVDTDF.

The chain combines TRBV30 with TRBJ1-1; tentatively, D is TRBD1 (5 bases). CDR1 and CDR2 (germline): GTSNPN, SVGIG (reference sequence). The V end lost 4 bases, the J end lost 4 bases, and 16 bases lay between the germline ends. The length of the CDR3 is 14 residues. The CDR3 nucleotides are TGTGCCTGGACCCCTCGACGGGGGTCCACTGAAGCTTTCTTT. This gives the protein CAWTPRRGSTEAFF.

This chain uses TRBV27 with TRBJ2-1; D possibly corresponds to TRBD1 (6 bases). The V gene's germline CDR1 is MNHEY and CDR2 SMNVEV (reference sequence). V was trimmed by 0 bases and J by 8 bases, leaving 11 bases between them. The CDR3 sequence is 14 residues long. CDR3 sequence: CASSLSGQFHEQFF. In DNA, the CDR3 is TGTGCCAGCAGTTTATCAGGACAGTTCCATGAGCAGTTCTTC.

The chain has TRBV18 and TRBJ2-7, with D perhaps TRBD2 (5 bases). Germline V gene data show CDR1 as KGHSH and CDR2 as LQKENI. CDR3 length: 17 residues. V was pared by 2 bases and J by 3 bases, with 20 bases between. CDR3 nucleotides: TGTGCCAGCTCACCAATTACCGGGATCCAGACCCTCTACGAGCAGTACTTC. Protein sequence: CASSPITGIQTLYEQYF.

This rearrangement joins TRBV27 to TRBJ1-2; a possible D gene is TRBD1 (6 bases). The CDR3 is 14 residues long. Looked up from germline, CDR1 is MNHEY and CDR2 is SMNVEV (reference sequence). V lost 5 bases to trimming and J lost 5 bases, with 15 bases between them. CDR3 region: CASSHTGGLYGYTF. In DNA, the CDR3 is TGTGCCAGCAGTCATACGGGGGGCCTATATGGCTACACCTTC.

The V and J genes are TRBV12-5 and TRBJ1-5; D unclear. This CDR3 has 14 amino acids. Germline CDR1 is LGHNT and CDR2 is FRNRAP. V gave up 4 bases and J gave up 1 base, with 8 bases separating them. CDR3 bases: TGTGCTAGTGGTTCTGGGGTAAGCAATCAGCCCCAGCATTTT. Translating gives CASGSGVSNQPQHF.

This clone has more than one count but fewer than ten. The V and J genes are TRBV6-5 and TRBJ2-2; D unresolved. Trimming removed 11 bases at V and 1 base at J, with 11 bases between. CDR3 length equals 13 residues. Germline CDR1 reads MNHEY; CDR2 reads SVGAGI. The CDR3 region is CASVKLNTGELFF. The DNA of the CDR3 is TGTGCCTCCGTGAAGTTGAACACCGGGGAGCTGTTTTTT.

The chain employs TRBV25-1 and TRBJ1-2; weak D call: TRBD1 (6 bases). Per germline, CDR1 MGHDK and CDR2 SYGVNS. The V end lost 1 base, the J end lost 4 bases, and 13 bases lay between the germline ends. This CDR3 has 15 amino acids. The CDR3 loop reads CASSELAGEGYGYTF. The CDR3 coding sequence is TGTGCCAGCAGTGAATTGGCAGGGGAGGGCTATGGCTACACCTTC.

V is TRBV15 and J is TRBJ2-7; TRBD2 agrees at 12 bases. The J segment lost 6 bases and the V segment lost 5 bases, leaving 11 bases of the junction unmatched. Germline CDR1 and CDR2: LNHNV and YYDKDF (reference sequence). There are 16 residues in the CDR3. The CDR3 spells CATSAASGRASFEQYF. The CDR3 bases are TGTGCCACCAGCGCAGCTAGCGGGAGGGCCTCGTTCGAGCAGTACTTC.

The chain uses TRBV6-1 and TRBJ1-5; perhaps TRBD1 as D (5 bases). This CDR3 is built from 12 residues. Germline CDR1 MNHNS, CDR2 SASEGT. With 6 bases removed from V and 6 bases from J, the gap between germline ends came to 9 bases. In DNA form, the CDR3 reads TGTGCCAGCAGAGGGGTGAGTCAGCCCCAGCATTTT. It specifies CASRGVSQPQHF.

J is TRBJ1-1 and V is TRBV6-6, with D unresolved. This CDR3 has 14 amino acids. Trimming stripped 6 bases from V and 5 bases from J, with 16 bases between. Germline assignment: CDR1 MNHNY and CDR2 SVGAGI (reference sequence). In nucleotides, the CDR3 is TGTGCCAGCAGCCCGGAAGAAACGGGGACTGAAGCTTTCTTT. It encodes CASSPEETGTEAFF.

The chain carries TRBV27 and TRBJ1-5; possible D gene TRBD1, 5 bases. Germline CDR1 reads MNHEY; CDR2 reads SMNVEV (reference sequence). The CDR3 spans 14 residues. Trimming cost V 6 bases and J 0 bases, with 9 bases left between them. CDR3 DNA sequence: TGTGCCAGCAGGGGGGGGAGTAGCAATCAGCCCCAGCATTTT. The encoded protein is CASRGGSSNQPQHF.